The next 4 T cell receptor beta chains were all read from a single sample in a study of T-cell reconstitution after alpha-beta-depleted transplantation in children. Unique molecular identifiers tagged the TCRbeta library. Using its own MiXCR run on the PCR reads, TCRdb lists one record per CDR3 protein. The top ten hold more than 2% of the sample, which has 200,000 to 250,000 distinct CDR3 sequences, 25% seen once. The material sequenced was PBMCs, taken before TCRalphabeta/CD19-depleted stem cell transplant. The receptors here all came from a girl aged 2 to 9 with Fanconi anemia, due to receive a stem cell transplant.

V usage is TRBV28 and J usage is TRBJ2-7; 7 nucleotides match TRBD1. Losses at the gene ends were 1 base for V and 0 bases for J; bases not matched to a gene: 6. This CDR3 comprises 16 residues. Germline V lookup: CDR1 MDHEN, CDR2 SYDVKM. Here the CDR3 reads CASSLLARGSSYEQYF. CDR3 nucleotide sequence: TGTGCCAGCAGTTTATTGGCCAGGGGGAGCTCCTACGAGCAGTACTTC.

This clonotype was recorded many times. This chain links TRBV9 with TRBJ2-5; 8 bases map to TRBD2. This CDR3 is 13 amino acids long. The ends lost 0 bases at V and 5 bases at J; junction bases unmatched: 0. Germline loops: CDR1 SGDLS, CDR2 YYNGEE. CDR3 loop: CASSVAGGETQYF. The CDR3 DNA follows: TGTGCCAGCAGCGTAGCGGGAGGGGAGACCCAGTACTTC.

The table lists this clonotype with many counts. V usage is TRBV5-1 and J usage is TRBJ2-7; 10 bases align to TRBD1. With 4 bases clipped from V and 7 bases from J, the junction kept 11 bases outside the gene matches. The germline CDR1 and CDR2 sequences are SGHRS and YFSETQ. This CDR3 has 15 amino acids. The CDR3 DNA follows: TGCGCCAGCAGCGTGCTAGGACAGGGGGTGGGAGAGCAGTACTTC. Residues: CASSVLGQGVGEQYF.

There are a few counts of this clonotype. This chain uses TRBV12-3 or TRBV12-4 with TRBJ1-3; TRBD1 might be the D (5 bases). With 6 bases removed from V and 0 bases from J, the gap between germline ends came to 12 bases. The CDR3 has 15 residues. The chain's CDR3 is CASSPGLLSGNTIYF. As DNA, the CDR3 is TGTGCCAGCAGCCCGGGACTCCTCTCTGGAAACACCATATATTTT.